A selection of T cell receptor beta chains follows, all from one sample in a study of shared clonotypes between healthy human individuals. TCRdb's copy holds only in-frame clones and misses some; the assay was immunoSEQ multiplex PCR. Of millions of clones in the sample, roughly 94% were seen once. The specimen was naive CD4+ T cells sorted from blood. These receptors came from a young man in good health. Both conserved end residues are part of each CDR3. The D gene is left open where the match is weak. The listing skips clone size in some rows; elsewhere it reads once, few, many or a size class.

j_call: TRBJ2-7
clone_size: -
d_call: TRBD1
v_call: TRBV10-3
cdr3_aa: CAISGGTGGIYEQYF
cdr3_nt: TGTGCCATCAGTGGAGGGACAGGGGGCATTTACGAGCAGTACTTC

j_call: TRBJ1-1
clone_size: -
d_call: -
v_call: TRBV6-1
cdr3_aa: CASRDGFTEAFF
cdr3_nt: TGTGCCAGCAGGGATGGGTTCACTGAAGCTTTCTTT

j_call: TRBJ1-5
clone_size: -
d_call: -
v_call: TRBV5-1
cdr3_aa: CASSFSSGEGQPQHF
cdr3_nt: TGCGCCAGCAGCTTTTCGTCTGGAGAAGGTCAGCCCCAGCATTTT

j_call: TRBJ2-1
clone_size: -
d_call: -
v_call: TRBV20-1
cdr3_aa: CSGIGDEQFF
cdr3_nt: TGCAGTGGCATAGGGGATGAGCAGTTCTTC

j_call: TRBJ2-5
clone_size: -
d_call: -
v_call: TRBV18
cdr3_aa: CASSPPAAGANQETQYF
cdr3_nt: TGTGCCAGCTCACCACCGGCGGCCGGGGCGAACCAAGAGACCCAGTACTTC

j_call: TRBJ1-5
clone_size: -
d_call: TRBD1
v_call: TRBV6-1
cdr3_aa: CASSEIGQGNQPQHF
cdr3_nt: TGTGCCAGCAGTGAAATAGGACAGGGAAATCAGCCCCAGCATTTT

j_call: TRBJ2-7
clone_size: -
d_call: -
v_call: TRBV7-3
cdr3_aa: CASSLNGREQYF
cdr3_nt: TGTGCCAGCAGCTTAAACGGGCGCGAGCAGTACTTC

j_call: TRBJ2-3
clone_size: -
d_call: -
v_call: TRBV30
cdr3_aa: CAWRGVTDTQYF
cdr3_nt: TGTGCCTGGCGCGGGGTCACAGATACGCAGTATTTT

j_call: TRBJ1-4
clone_size: -
d_call: -
v_call: TRBV30
cdr3_aa: CAWSVVERKLFF
cdr3_nt: TGTGCCTGGAGTGTGGTGGAGAGAAAACTGTTTTTT

j_call: TRBJ2-5
clone_size: once
d_call: TRBD1
v_call: TRBV6-5
cdr3_aa: CASRGQGGETQYF
cdr3_nt: TGTGCCAGCAGAGGACAGGGAGGAGAGACCCAGTACTTC

j_call: TRBJ2-5
clone_size: -
d_call: TRBD2
v_call: TRBV4-1
cdr3_aa: CASSLTSGLQETQYF
cdr3_nt: TGCGCCAGCAGCCTGACTAGCGGGCTACAAGAGACCCAGTACTTC

j_call: TRBJ2-7
clone_size: -
d_call: -
v_call: TRBV5-1
cdr3_aa: CASSMDNYEQYF
cdr3_nt: TGCGCCAGCAGCATGGACAACTACGAGCAGTACTTC

j_call: TRBJ2-7
clone_size: -
d_call: TRBD1
v_call: TRBV6-6
cdr3_aa: CASSRARGPYEQYF
cdr3_nt: TGTGCCAGCAGTCGCGCCAGGGGGCCCTACGAGCAGTACTTC

j_call: TRBJ1-1
clone_size: -
d_call: TRBD1
v_call: TRBV7-4
cdr3_aa: CASSITQGAGAEAFF
cdr3_nt: TGTGCCAGCAGCATCACACAGGGGGCGGGAGCTGAAGCTTTCTTT

j_call: TRBJ2-7
clone_size: -
d_call: TRBD2
v_call: TRBV6-1
cdr3_aa: CASRAGGRSYEQYF
cdr3_nt: TGTGCCAGCAGAGCGGGGGGGCGTTCCTACGAGCAGTACTTC

j_call: TRBJ1-2
clone_size: -
d_call: TRBD1
v_call: TRBV13
cdr3_aa: CASSRGTVSLGYTF
cdr3_nt: TGTGCCAGCAGCCGTGGGACAGTCTCCTTGGGCTACACCTTC

j_call: TRBJ1-6
clone_size: -
d_call: -
v_call: TRBV18
cdr3_aa: CASSDRDTNNSPLHF
cdr3_nt: TGTGCCAGCTCAGACCGGGACACCAATAATTCACCCCTCCACTTT

j_call: TRBJ1-4
clone_size: -
d_call: -
v_call: TRBV11-2
cdr3_aa: CASSMGGTNEKLFF
cdr3_nt: TGTGCCAGCAGCATGGGCGGTACTAATGAAAAACTGTTTTTT

j_call: TRBJ2-1
clone_size: -
d_call: TRBD1
v_call: TRBV11-2
cdr3_aa: CASSLGRQGLYNEQFF
cdr3_nt: TGTGCCAGCAGCTTAGGTCGACAGGGCCTCTACAATGAGCAGTTCTTC

j_call: TRBJ1-2
clone_size: -
d_call: -
v_call: TRBV2
cdr3_aa: CASKGGRNYGYTF
cdr3_nt: TGTGCCAGCAAAGGTGGTAGGAACTATGGCTACACCTTC

j_call: TRBJ1-2
clone_size: -
d_call: -
v_call: TRBV5-6
cdr3_aa: CASSLEPAYNTF
cdr3_nt: TGTGCCAGCAGCTTAGAACCAGCCTATAACACCTTC

j_call: TRBJ2-1
clone_size: -
d_call: -
v_call: TRBV4-3
cdr3_aa: CASSQGMGGTYNEQFF
cdr3_nt: TGCGCCAGCAGCCAAGGTATGGGGGGAACCTACAATGAGCAGTTCTTC

j_call: TRBJ1-5
clone_size: -
d_call: -
v_call: TRBV29-1
cdr3_aa: CSVGGGGNQPQHF
cdr3_nt: TGCAGCGTTGGGGGAGGGGGCAATCAGCCCCAGCATTTT

j_call: TRBJ2-1
clone_size: -
d_call: -
v_call: TRBV5-1
cdr3_aa: CASSLDPGGSYNEQFF
cdr3_nt: TGCGCCAGCAGCTTGGATCCGGGTGGCTCCTACAATGAGCAGTTCTTC

j_call: TRBJ1-3
clone_size: -
d_call: TRBD1
v_call: TRBV29-1
cdr3_aa: CSATGDRGSGNTIYF
cdr3_nt: TGCAGCGCAACCGGTGACAGGGGCTCTGGAAACACCATATATTTT

j_call: TRBJ2-3
clone_size: -
d_call: -
v_call: TRBV5-1
cdr3_aa: CASSYGANTDTQYF
cdr3_nt: TGCGCCAGCAGCTATGGGGCGAACACAGATACGCAGTATTTT

j_call: TRBJ1-1
clone_size: -
d_call: -
v_call: TRBV11-2
cdr3_aa: CASSLRGSFFNTEAFF
cdr3_nt: TGTGCCAGCAGCTTAAGGGGGTCGTTTTTTAACACTGAAGCTTTCTTT

j_call: TRBJ2-2
clone_size: -
d_call: -
v_call: TRBV5-1
cdr3_aa: CASSLVGDNTGELFF
cdr3_nt: TGCGCCAGCAGCTTGGTCGGGGACAACACCGGGGAGCTGTTTTTT

j_call: TRBJ1-6
clone_size: -
d_call: -
v_call: TRBV4-1
cdr3_aa: CASSQDRPGNSPLHF
cdr3_nt: TGCGCCAGCAGCCAAGATAGGCCAGGTAATTCACCCCTCCACTTT

j_call: TRBJ1-3
clone_size: -
d_call: -
v_call: TRBV30
cdr3_aa: CAWSPKINTIYF
cdr3_nt: TGTGCCTGGAGTCCGAAAATAAACACCATATATTTT

j_call: TRBJ1-2
clone_size: -
d_call: -
v_call: TRBV6-5
cdr3_aa: CASSYSRPEGYTF
cdr3_nt: TGTGCCAGCAGTTACTCGCGGCCAGAGGGCTACACCTTC

j_call: TRBJ2-5
clone_size: -
d_call: -
v_call: TRBV28
cdr3_aa: CASSLGQGMETQYF
cdr3_nt: TGTGCCAGCAGTTTAGGGCAGGGGATGGAGACCCAGTACTTC

j_call: TRBJ2-7
clone_size: -
d_call: TRBD1
v_call: TRBV18
cdr3_aa: CASSRDVGGQGSSYEQYF
cdr3_nt: TGTGCCAGCTCACGAGATGTGGGAGGACAGGGAAGCTCCTACGAGCAGTACTTC

j_call: TRBJ2-2
clone_size: -
d_call: -
v_call: TRBV10-1
cdr3_aa: CASSDPGSTGELFF
cdr3_nt: TGCGCCAGCAGTGATCCGGGTAGCACCGGGGAGCTGTTTTTT

j_call: TRBJ2-5
clone_size: -
d_call: TRBD2
v_call: TRBV4-3
cdr3_aa: CASSLGTSGETQYF
cdr3_nt: TGCGCCAGCAGCCTCGGGACTAGCGGAGAGACCCAGTACTTC

j_call: TRBJ2-7
clone_size: -
d_call: TRBD2
v_call: TRBV2
cdr3_aa: CASSLAAYEQYF
cdr3_nt: TGTGCCAGCAGTCTAGCGGCCTACGAGCAGTACTTC

j_call: TRBJ1-2
clone_size: -
d_call: -
v_call: TRBV11-2
cdr3_aa: CASSLDGPGAGYGYTF
cdr3_nt: TGTGCCAGCAGCTTAGATGGGCCGGGGGCAGGCTATGGCTACACCTTC

j_call: TRBJ2-5
clone_size: -
d_call: -
v_call: TRBV28
cdr3_aa: CASKGGRRTQYF
cdr3_nt: TGTGCCAGCAAAGGGGGGCGAAGGACCCAGTACTTC

j_call: TRBJ1-3
clone_size: -
d_call: -
v_call: TRBV10-2
cdr3_aa: CASTWEGRNTIYF
cdr3_nt: TGCGCCAGCACGTGGGAAGGGAGAAACACCATATATTTT

j_call: TRBJ1-1
clone_size: -
d_call: -
v_call: TRBV7-2
cdr3_aa: CASSSGQGTATEAFF
cdr3_nt: TGTGCCAGCAGCTCGGGCCAGGGGACGGCCACTGAAGCTTTCTTT

j_call: TRBJ1-1
clone_size: -
d_call: -
v_call: TRBV29-1
cdr3_aa: CSVGDTNTEAFF
cdr3_nt: TGCAGCGTTGGGGACACGAACACTGAAGCTTTCTTT

j_call: TRBJ1-5
clone_size: once
d_call: -
v_call: TRBV5-4
cdr3_aa: CASSPSPDSNQPQHF
cdr3_nt: TGTGCCAGCAGCCCATCTCCTGACAGCAATCAGCCCCAGCATTTT

j_call: TRBJ2-7
clone_size: -
d_call: -
v_call: TRBV18
cdr3_aa: CASSPVEGSSYEQYF
cdr3_nt: TGTGCCAGCTCACCAGTAGAGGGGAGCTCCTACGAGCAGTACTTC

j_call: TRBJ1-4
clone_size: -
d_call: -
v_call: TRBV19
cdr3_aa: CASSTGPRANEKLFF
cdr3_nt: TGTGCCAGTAGTACCGGACCGCGGGCTAATGAAAAACTGTTTTTT

j_call: TRBJ2-5
clone_size: -
d_call: -
v_call: TRBV7-9
cdr3_aa: CASSTGNRVQETQYF
cdr3_nt: TGTGCCAGCAGCACAGGGAATAGGGTACAAGAGACCCAGTACTTC

j_call: TRBJ1-2
clone_size: -
d_call: TRBD1
v_call: TRBV7-3
cdr3_aa: CASSPGQGGYTF
cdr3_nt: TGTGCCAGCAGCCCCGGACAGGGTGGCTACACCTTC

j_call: TRBJ1-4
clone_size: -
d_call: TRBD1
v_call: TRBV27
cdr3_aa: CASSLGQAKKEKLFF
cdr3_nt: TGTGCCAGCAGTTTGGGACAGGCTAAGAAGGAAAAACTGTTTTTT

j_call: TRBJ1-1
clone_size: many
d_call: TRBD1
v_call: TRBV5-6
cdr3_aa: CASSGRTGKDTEAFF
cdr3_nt: TGTGCCAGCAGCGGGAGGACAGGGAAGGACACTGAAGCTTTCTTT

j_call: TRBJ2-5
clone_size: once
d_call: -
v_call: TRBV29-1
cdr3_aa: CSVGGLGRETQYF
cdr3_nt: TGCAGCGTTGGGGGACTCGGACGGGAGACCCAGTACTTC

j_call: TRBJ2-7
clone_size: -
d_call: -
v_call: TRBV13
cdr3_aa: CASSLGGTAYEQYF
cdr3_nt: TGTGCCAGCAGCTTAGGAGGAACCGCCTACGAGCAGTACTTC

j_call: TRBJ2-5
clone_size: -
d_call: TRBD1
v_call: TRBV29-1
cdr3_aa: CSVGRTGSETQYF
cdr3_nt: TGCAGCGTTGGGCGGACAGGGTCAGAGACCCAGTACTTC

j_call: TRBJ1-5
clone_size: once
d_call: -
v_call: TRBV19
cdr3_aa: CASGALGNQPQHF
cdr3_nt: TGTGCCAGTGGGGCCTTGGGCAATCAGCCCCAGCATTTT

j_call: TRBJ2-7
clone_size: -
d_call: TRBD1
v_call: TRBV27
cdr3_aa: CASSRQGAPWEVYF
cdr3_nt: TGTGCCAGCAGTAGACAGGGGGCGCCTTGGGAGGTGTACTTC

j_call: TRBJ1-2
clone_size: -
d_call: TRBD1
v_call: TRBV6-6
cdr3_aa: CASSAGGQKYGYTF
cdr3_nt: TGTGCCAGCAGTGCGGGGGGACAGAAGTATGGCTACACCTTC

j_call: TRBJ2-3
clone_size: -
d_call: TRBD2
v_call: TRBV5-6
cdr3_aa: CASSATSKADTQYF
cdr3_nt: TGTGCCAGCAGCGCGACTAGCAAGGCAGATACGCAGTATTTT

j_call: TRBJ1-1
clone_size: -
d_call: -
v_call: TRBV5-1
cdr3_aa: CASSSLPDLNTEAFF
cdr3_nt: TGCGCCAGCAGCTCTCTTCCGGACCTGAACACTGAAGCTTTCTTT

j_call: TRBJ1-2
clone_size: -
d_call: TRBD1
v_call: TRBV19
cdr3_aa: CASTLSTGGIFYGYTF
cdr3_nt: TGTGCCAGTACCCTATCGACAGGGGGTATATTCTATGGCTACACCTTC

j_call: TRBJ1-2
clone_size: few
d_call: -
v_call: TRBV2
cdr3_aa: CASSDPGTVNYGYTF
cdr3_nt: TGTGCCAGCAGTGACCCCGGGACGGTGAACTATGGCTACACCTTC

j_call: TRBJ1-1
clone_size: -
d_call: TRBD1
v_call: TRBV5-4
cdr3_aa: CASSLQGAQSTEAFF
cdr3_nt: TGTGCCAGCAGCTTACAGGGGGCGCAGAGCACTGAAGCTTTCTTT